This T cell receptor (beta chain) was retrieved from a study of post-analysis software for immune sequencing data. Whole-study findings and limits: Several TRBV segments, TRBV5-6, TRBV5-1 and TRBV20-1 among them, were found more frequent in patients than controls.

Unique molecular identifiers were present in the TCR beta cDNA libraries. TCRdb ran MiXCR on the PCR reads and lists one entry per CDR3 protein. The sample has about half a million distinct CDR3 sequences, around 40% seen once. On this clonotype: Its antigen remains unidentified.

V lost 4 bases and J lost 8; bases outside the gene matches: 8. The CDR3 has 14 residues. CDR1 is GTSNPN and CDR2 is SVGIG in the germline V gene (reference sequence). Sequencing used blood. The clonotype originates from a girl between 10 and 17 years old with multiple sclerosis. V is TRBV30 and J is TRBJ1-2; 12 positions agree with TRBD1. The CDR3 reads CAWTGTGGAEGYTF. In nucleotides, the CDR3 is TGTGCCTGGACGGGGACAGGGGGCGCTGAGGGCTACACCTTC.